Presented here are 30 T cell receptor beta chains from one specimen sequenced in a study of CD8 T cells in ankylosing spondylitis. TCRdb reprocessed the 5' RACE reads with MiXCR, giving one entry per CDR3 protein. The top ten clones hold 8% to 13% of a sample with more than 150,000 distinct CDR3 sequences, 10% to 15% of them seen once. Source material: blood, either unsorted or a sorted T cell fraction (not recorded which). The receptors here all came from a female donor with ankylosing spondylitis or in good health (not recorded which).

This clonotype was counted many times. The chain carries TRBV5-1 and TRBJ2-2; D unresolved. Per germline, CDR1 SGHRS and CDR2 YFSETQ. This CDR3 is 14 amino acids long. V lost 0 bases and J lost 6, with 9 bases in between. DNA of the CDR3: TGCGCCAGCAGCTTGGTGGGTAACGCCGGGGAGCTGTTTTTT. Translation: CASSLVGNAGELFF.

V and J are TRBV7-2 and TRBJ1-6, with a tentative D call TRBD1 (6 bases). The CDR3 is 14 residues long. V was clipped by 6 bases and J by 14 bases, with 20 bases between them. The germline CDR1 and CDR2 sequences are SGHTA and FQGNSA. This CDR3 is CASRGGSYNSALHF. In DNA, the CDR3 is TGTGCCAGCAGGGGGGGCTCCTATAATTCGGCCCTCCACTTT.

This clonotype has at least ten counts. The chain is built from TRBV12-3 or TRBV12-4 and TRBJ1-2; no firm D call. The CDR3 length is 12 residues. Trimming took off 6 bases at V and 8 bases at J, with 13 bases between the two ends. DNA for the CDR3: TGTGCCAGCAGCCCCTCGGGGTTCGGCTACACCTTC. The encoded protein is CASSPSGFGYTF.

This clonotype came up many times. The chain carries TRBV5-1 and TRBJ2-7, with TRBD2 as a possible D gene (5 bases). The V and J ends lost 7 bases and 3 bases respectively, with 20 bases between them. CDR3 length: 15 residues. CDR1 SGHRS and CDR2 YFSETQ come from the germline V gene. CDR3 protein: CASSGSPSNLYEQYF. In DNA form, the CDR3 reads TGCGCCAGCTCTGGGAGCCCCTCGAATCTCTACGAGCAGTACTTC.

The table lists this clonotype with many counts. J is TRBJ2-7 and V is TRBV19; TRBD2 agrees at 14 bases. Trimming cost V 3 bases and J 5 bases; bases outside gene matches: 0. The CDR3 spans 14 residues. Germline-derived CDR1 and CDR2 are LNHDA and SQIVND (reference sequence). The CDR3, as DNA: TGTGCCAGTAGTATGGGACTAGCGGGAGACGAGCAGTACTTC. Its protein product is CASSMGLAGDEQYF.

The sample holds many counts of this clonotype. CDR3 DNA sequence: TGTGCCAGCAGCTCCGCGCGCTCTGGAAACACCATATATTTT. It codes for CASSSARSGNTIYF. This chain links TRBV7-2 with TRBJ1-3; D is ambiguous. Trimming took 4 bases from V and 0 from J, leaving 7 bases between them. The CDR3 loop spans 14 amino acids. Germline assignment: CDR1 SGHTA and CDR2 FQGNSA.

This clonotype was observed many times. The chain has TRBV20-1 and TRBJ2-5, with TRBD2 matching 15 bases. V trimming: 5 bases; J trimming: 7 bases; junction bases outside the gene matches: 14. The germline CDR1 and CDR2 sequences are DFQATT and SNEGSKA (reference sequence). This CDR3 is built from 17 residues. CDR3 sequence: CSAQGLAGGPQLTTQYF. CDR3 bases: TGCAGTGCTCAGGGACTAGCGGGAGGACCGCAGCTTACGACCCAGTACTTC.

The table lists this clonotype with a few counts. The V and J genes are TRBV29-1 and TRBJ2-3; 7 bases are shared with TRBD2. Germline trimming cut 7 bases from V and 3 bases from J; bases unmatched to any gene: 7. This CDR3 contains 13 residues. Germline lookup yields CDR1 SQVTM and CDR2 ANQGSEA. The CDR3 sequence is CSARWGGTDTQYF. The CDR3 coding sequence is TGCAGCGCCCGATGGGGGGGGACAGATACGCAGTATTTT.

In this sample, this clonotype turned up once. This could be a read error, since a much larger clone is one nucleotide away. J is TRBJ1-6 and V is TRBV5-1, with D perhaps TRBD1 (6 bases). The CDR3 runs 12 residues. Trimming took 8 bases from V and 18 from J, leaving 21 bases between them. Looked up from germline, CDR1 is SGHRS and CDR2 is YFSETQ. CDR3 sequence reads: CASGAGDATPHF. CDR3 sequence (DNA): TGCGCCAGTGGGGCAGGGGACGCTACGCCCCACTTT.

This clonotype was observed at least ten times. The chain joins TRBV5-1 to TRBJ1-1; 9 bases match TRBD1. The V segment lost 1 base and the J segment 6 bases; nucleotides outside the gene matches: 4. Germline V gives CDR1 SGHRS, CDR2 YFSETQ. The CDR3 runs 14 residues. Written as DNA, the CDR3 is TGCGCCAGCAGCTTGAGGACAGGGGATGCTGAAGCTTTCTTT. It specifies CASSLRTGDAEAFF. The whole variable domain, filled in from reference TRBV5-1 and TRBJ1-1, reads KAGVTQTPRYLIKTRGQQVTLSCSPISGHRSVSWYQQTPGQGLQFLFEYFSETQRNKGNFPGRFSGRQFSNSRSEMNVSTLELGDSALYLCASSLRTGDAEAFFGQGTRLTVV.

In this sample, this clonotype turned up many times. This rearrangement joins TRBV10-3 to TRBJ2-7; D gene ambiguous. From germline, CDR1 is ENHRY and CDR2 SYGVKD. The CDR3 has 13 residues. The V and J ends lost 7 bases and 0 bases respectively, with 10 bases between them. CDR3 sequence reads: CAIIDGSSYEQYF. The CDR3 DNA reads as TGTGCCATCATTGACGGAAGCTCCTACGAGCAGTACTTC.

This sequence joins TRBV4-3 and TRBJ2-3; the D is unclear. Deletions cut 0 bases from V and 0 bases from J, with 10 bases between. The CDR3 totals 16 residues. Germline loops: CDR1 LGHNA, CDR2 YSLEER. The CDR3 DNA reads as TGCGCCAGCAGCCAAGAAGCCCTCTCTAGCACAGATACGCAGTATTTT. Translated: CASSQEALSSTDTQYF.

This clonotype was recorded many times. The V and J genes are TRBV20-1 and TRBJ2-7, with TRBD1 identical over 7 bases. The V gene's germline CDR1 is DFQATT and CDR2 SNEGSKA (reference sequence). CDR3 length: 11 residues. V was clipped by 6 bases and J by 7 bases; unmatched bases: 6. CDR3 nucleotides: TGCAGTGCAAGACAGGGTAGGGAGCAGTACTTC. It encodes CSARQGREQYF.

This clonotype has at least ten counts. The V call is TRBV12-3 or TRBV12-4, the J call TRBJ1-5, with TRBD1 matching 7 bases. The CDR3 contains 14 residues. J was trimmed by 7 bases and V by 6 bases; bases with no gene match: 9. CDR3 bases: TGTGCCAGCAGCCCCCAGTCGGACAGGCAGCCCCAGCATTTT. Translated: CASSPQSDRQPQHF.

The chain joins TRBV12-3 or TRBV12-4 to TRBJ2-7, with D hard to call. This CDR3 region has 15 residues. V gave up 7 bases and J gave up 1 base, with 17 bases separating them. The CDR3 reads CASTQTDIRSYEQYF. CDR3 nucleotide sequence: TGTGCCAGCACTCAAACAGATATAAGATCCTACGAGCAGTACTTC.

This clonotype has more than one count but fewer than ten. The CDR3, as DNA: TGCAGCGTTGACCGGCGGCAGGTTAGCACAGATACGCAGTATTTT. Translated, it gives CSVDRRQVSTDTQYF. The chain uses TRBV29-1 and TRBJ2-3; no clear D. V was pared by 3 bases and J by 0 bases, with 13 bases between. Looked up from germline, CDR1 is SQVTM and CDR2 is ANQGSEA. There are 15 residues in the CDR3.

This clonotype was observed at least ten times. The V call is TRBV27, the J call TRBJ1-2, with D uncertain. The CDR3 consists of 13 residues. CDR1 MNHEY and CDR2 SMNVEV come from the germline V gene (reference sequence). The V gene lost 6 bases and the J gene lost 7 bases, with 15 bases spanning the gap. CDR3 region: CASRVPGWGGYTF. CDR3 DNA: TGTGCCAGCAGAGTTCCCGGATGGGGTGGCTACACCTTC.

This clonotype has at least ten counts. The V and J genes are TRBV5-1 and TRBJ2-5; D is ambiguous. V lost 3 bases and J lost 4, with 19 bases in between. Germline CDR1 reads SGHRS; CDR2 reads YFSETQ. CDR3 length equals 16 residues. The CDR3: CASSSLGTARRETQYF. Here the CDR3 DNA reads TGCGCCAGCAGCTCACTGGGTACTGCTCGCCGAGAGACCCAGTACTTC. The whole variable domain, remainder taken from reference TRBV5-1 and TRBJ2-5, is KAGVTQTPRYLIKTRGQQVTLSCSPISGHRSVSWYQQTPGQGLQFLFEYFSETQRNKGNFPGRFSGRQFSNSRSEMNVSTLELGDSALYLCASSSLGTARRETQYFGPGTRLLVL.

Of note for this clonotype: Germline and junction disagree at one end, which may indicate a read error. The chain joins TRBV7-2 to TRBJ1-6; a weak D match, TRBD1 (5 bases). The germline V gene encodes CDR1 SGHTA and CDR2 FQGNSA. The CDR3 totals 13 residues. DNA of the CDR3: TGTGCCAGCAGCTTTGGGGCTAATCCACCCCTCCACTTT. Translated: CASSFGANPPLHF.

The sample holds many counts of this clonotype. The rearrangement links TRBV20-1 to TRBJ1-2, with a tentative D call TRBD1 (5 bases). CDR3 length: 14 residues. With 2 bases removed from V and 3 bases from J, the gap between germline ends came to 13 bases. In germline, CDR1 is DFQATT, CDR2 SNEGSKA (reference sequence). DNA for the CDR3: TGCAGTGCTAGAAAGCAGGGCCTCGACTATGGCTACACCTTC. Its protein product is CSARKQGLDYGYTF.

This clonotype was picked up many times. The chain combines TRBV2 with TRBJ2-2; 7 positions agree with TRBD2. Germline V gene data show CDR1 as SNHLY and CDR2 as FYNNEI. The J segment lost 2 bases and the V segment lost 9 bases, leaving 12 bases of the junction unmatched. This CDR3 is built from 16 residues. The CDR3 loop reads CARGGGTDENTGELFF. CDR3 DNA sequence: TGTGCCAGGGGGGGGGGAACTGACGAAAACACCGGGGAGCTGTTTTTT.

This clonotype was found many times. This chain links TRBV7-9 with TRBJ2-7; D is ambiguous. The CDR3 loop spans 9 amino acids. The V end lost 5 bases, the J end lost 7 bases, and 3 bases lay between the germline ends. Germline values: CDR1 SEHNR, CDR2 FQNEAQ (reference sequence). CDR3 DNA sequence: TGTGCCAGCAGCCCTGAGCAGTACTTC. Translated, it gives CASSPEQYF. Looking up the rest from reference TRBV7-9 and TRBJ2-7 gives the full variable domain: DTGVSQNPRHKITKRGQNVTFRCDPISEHNRLYWYRQTLGQGPEFLTYFQNEAQLEKSRLLSDRFSAERPKGSFSTLEIQRTEQGDSAMYLCASSPEQYFGPGTRLTVT.

The sample holds many counts of this clonotype. This chain joins TRBV6-1 and TRBJ1-1; the D gene is possibly TRBD1 (6 bases). The CDR3 runs to 14 residues. The germline V gene encodes CDR1 MNHNS and CDR2 SASEGT. As DNA, the CDR3 is TGTGCGACACGGGGGGGGCTTATTAACACTGAAGCTTTCTTT. It codes for CATRGGLINTEAFF.

This clonotype was observed many times. The chain employs TRBV7-3 and TRBJ2-1; maybe TRBD2 (5 bases). The CDR3 sequence is 13 residues long. The V end was cut by 2 bases, the J end by 7 bases, with 9 bases between. Germline V lookup: CDR1 SGHTA, CDR2 FQGTGA. CDR3 sequence (DNA): TGTGCCAGCAGCTTATACGGCGGGAATGAGCAGTTCTTC. This sequence encodes CASSLYGGNEQFF.

At least ten counts were recorded for this clonotype. The V gene is TRBV20-1, the J gene TRBJ2-1; no clear D gene. V lost 3 bases, J lost 10 bases, and 13 bases lay in between. In germline, CDR1 is DFQATT, CDR2 SNEGSKA (reference sequence). There are 12 residues in the CDR3. The CDR3 loop reads CSASLWESEQFF. CDR3 coding DNA: TGCAGTGCTAGCCTATGGGAATCGGAGCAGTTCTTC.

This clonotype occurred many times. The V gene is TRBV6-1, the J gene TRBJ1-4; no clear D gene. Germline CDR1 MNHNS, CDR2 SASEGT. The ends were cut back, 5 bases at V and 3 bases at J, with 13 bases in the middle. The CDR3 runs to 15 residues. DNA for the CDR3: TGTGCCAGCAGTCTCCCCGGAAGGGCTAATGAAAAACTGTTTTTT. Amino acid sequence: CASSLPGRANEKLFF.

This clonotype came up many times. The chain has TRBV3-1 and TRBJ1-4, with D unclear. This CDR3 is built from 16 residues. V lost 0 bases to trimming and J lost 3 bases, with 11 bases between them. Germline V CDR1 and CDR2: LGHDT, YNNKEL (reference sequence). The CDR3 nucleotides are TGTGCCAGCAGCCAAGAAGATGGGAGGGCTAATGAAAAACTGTTTTTT. It specifies CASSQEDGRANEKLFF.

This clonotype was seen repeatedly, ten times or more. The chain carries TRBV27 and TRBJ2-2; D is unclear. Germline CDR1 and CDR2: MNHEY and SMNVEV (reference sequence). The CDR3 runs 12 residues. Trimming shortened V by 10 bases and J by 2 bases, and 8 bases separated the two germline ends. CDR3 amino acids: CAKPGNTGELFF. DNA for the CDR3: TGTGCCAAGCCGGGCAACACCGGGGAGCTGTTTTTT.

The rearrangement joins TRBV4-3 to TRBJ2-3; D is unclear. The CDR3 totals 16 residues. Trimming took off 0 bases at V and 3 bases at J, with 13 bases between the two ends. Germline assignment: CDR1 LGHNA and CDR2 YSLEER. The CDR3 sequence is CASSQDLTYQTDTQYF. The CDR3 nucleotides read TGCGCCAGCAGCCAAGATCTCACTTACCAGACAGATACGCAGTATTTT.

This clonotype showed up many times. The chain is built from TRBV11-2 and TRBJ2-1; D is unclear. V lost 3 bases and J 5 bases, leaving 11 bases between the germline ends. The CDR3 loop spans 14 amino acids. Germline V gives CDR1 SGHAT, CDR2 FQNNGV. The CDR3 loop reads CASSFRNGNNEQFF. DNA for the CDR3: TGTGCCAGCAGCTTTAGGAACGGAAACAATGAGCAGTTCTTC.